Each of the 23 T cell receptor beta chains below was sequenced from the same sample in a study of shared clonotypes between healthy human individuals. Assay: immunoSEQ multiplex PCR; the TCRdb copy retains only in-frame clones and omits some. The sample gives about 2.4 million clones, under 95% of which show up once; around 0.4% is in the top ten. What was sequenced was naive CD4+ T cells from PBMCs. Subset described: CD45RA+ positively selected. These receptors originate from a man aged 18 to 30 in good health. Some clones in this sample may be carry-over from other donors' samples.

The rearrangement uses TRBV4-3 and TRBJ1-2, with 7 bases lining up with TRBD1. The germline V gene has CDR1 LGHNA and CDR2 YSLEER. After removal of 3 bases from V and 5 bases from J, the junction contained 6 bases not matched to a gene. This CDR3 spans 14 amino acids. Written as DNA, the CDR3 is TGCGCCAGCAGCCAGGGGACAGAGAGTTATGGCTACACCTTC. Its protein product is CASSQGTESYGYTF.

The gene calls are TRBV7-2 and TRBJ2-3, with D unclear. The CDR3 is made up of 13 amino acids. V was cut by 2 bases and J by 1 base, with 4 bases left in between. Germline V CDR1 and CDR2: SGHTA, FQGNSA. The CDR3 here is CASSLQRTDTQYF. The CDR3 DNA reads as TGTGCCAGCAGCTTACAACGCACAGATACGCAGTATTTT.

V usage is TRBV29-1 and J usage is TRBJ2-5; TRBD2 is a possible D gene (6 bases). The CDR3 covers 13 residues. The V gene's germline CDR1 is SQVTM and CDR2 ANQGSEA. CDR3 coding DNA: TGCAGTTGTAGCGGAACATGGGCGGAGACCCAGTACTTC. Encoded protein: CSCSGTWAETQYF.

The rearrangement links TRBV4-3 to TRBJ2-5; D could derive from TRBD1 or TRBD2 (6 bases each). V lost 1 base and J 13 bases, leaving 16 bases between the germline ends. Germline V gene sequence: CDR1 LGHNA, CDR2 YSLEER. The CDR3 runs 13 residues. Written as DNA, the CDR3 is TGCGCCAGCAGCCAAGGAGGGTGGGGGGCGCGGTACTTC. Translating gives CASSQGGWGARYF.

The J gene is TRBJ1-2, the V gene TRBV4-2; D gene unclear. CDR1 LGHNA and CDR2 YNFKEQ come from the germline V gene. V dropped 2 bases and J dropped 1 base, with 14 bases sitting between them. The length of the CDR3 is 16 residues. CDR3 in amino acids: CASSQPLDSLNYGYTF. In DNA, the CDR3 is TGTGCCAGCAGCCAACCCCTGGACTCCCTTAACTATGGCTACACCTTC.

This chain links TRBV7-9 with TRBJ2-6; perhaps TRBD2 as D (6 bases). V gave up 2 bases and J gave up 2 bases, with 13 bases separating them. The CDR3 is made up of 17 amino acids. Germline CDR1 is SEHNR and CDR2 is FQNEAQ (reference sequence). The CDR3 coding sequence is TGTGCCAGCAGCTTAAGGGGCGCGGGGACTGGGGCCAACGTCCTGACTTTC. Translated, it gives CASSLRGAGTGANVLTF.

The chain recombines TRBV28 with TRBJ2-5, with a weak D call TRBD2 (6 bases). The germline CDR1 and CDR2 sequences are MDHEN and SYDVKM. CDR3 size: 14 residues. With 3 bases removed from V and 7 bases from J, the gap between germline ends came to 15 bases. This CDR3 is CASSLREVPRTQYF. As DNA, the CDR3 is TGTGCCAGCAGTTTGAGGGAGGTCCCCAGGACCCAGTACTTC.

This clone was detected once. Other DNA sequences in the same sample also yield this CDR3. This rearrangement joins TRBV9 to TRBJ2-7; 7 bases match TRBD1. Trimming cost V 2 bases and J 3 bases; bases outside gene matches: 5. Germline V gene lookup returns CDR1 SGDLS and CDR2 YYNGEE. The CDR3 covers 14 residues. CDR3: CASSVGDRGYEQYF. The CDR3 region has the DNA TGTGCCAGCAGCGTTGGGGACAGAGGCTACGAGCAGTACTTC.

The J gene is TRBJ2-2, the V gene TRBV4-3, with 10 bases aligning to TRBD2. CDR1 is LGHNA and CDR2 is YSLEER in the germline V gene. The V gene end was trimmed by 4 bases and the J gene end by 0 bases; junction bases not matched to a gene: 8. This CDR3 is 18 amino acids long. The chain's CDR3 is CASSRGLADPSNTGELFF. CDR3 nucleotide sequence: TGCGCCAGCAGCCGCGGACTAGCGGACCCTTCGAACACCGGGGAGCTGTTTTTT.

The chain combines TRBV5-6 with TRBJ2-5; TRBD2 aligns across 7 bases. The V segment lost 4 bases and the J segment 5 bases; nucleotides outside the gene matches: 8. The CDR3 spans 14 residues. Germline V CDR1 and CDR2: SGHDT, YYEEEE. CDR3: CASSPSGGGETQYF. The DNA of the CDR3 is TGTGCCAGCAGCCCTTCGGGGGGTGGGGAGACCCAGTACTTC.

Worth noting for this clone: The sample contains more than one DNA sequence encoding this CDR3. The chain has TRBV28 and TRBJ2-3; 7 nucleotides match TRBD1. V gave up 6 bases and J gave up 8 bases; unmatched junction bases: 5. Germline CDR1 reads MDHEN; CDR2 reads SYDVKM. The CDR3 covers 12 residues. CDR3: CASSPPGGTQYF. In nucleotides, the CDR3 is TGTGCCAGCAGCCCGCCAGGGGGTACGCAGTATTTT. The full variable domain, in which reference TRBV28 and TRBJ2-3 provide the parts outside the CDR3, is DVKVTQSSRYLVKRTGEKVFLECVQDMDHENMFWYRQDPGLGLRLIYFSYDVKMKEKGDIPEGYSVSREKKERFSLILESASTNQTSMYLCASSPPGGTQYFGPGTRLTVL.

The rearrangement links TRBV19 to TRBJ2-7; 7 bases match TRBD2. From germline, CDR1 is LNHDA and CDR2 SQIVND (reference sequence). The CDR3 is made up of 13 amino acids. V lost 4 bases, J lost 2 bases, and 2 bases stayed unmatched. CDR3 protein: CASSTSGTYEQYF. The DNA of the CDR3 is TGTGCCAGTAGTACTAGCGGAACCTACGAGCAGTACTTC.

This chain uses TRBV7-6 with TRBJ2-3, with TRBD2 matching 8 bases. The V gene end was trimmed by 1 base and the J gene end by 5 bases; junction bases not matched to a gene: 8. There are 16 residues in the CDR3. Germline lookup yields CDR1 SGHVS and CDR2 FNYEAQ. The CDR3 bases are TGTGCCAGCAGCTTAGGCCAGCGGGGGTCGGGAGATACGCAGTATTTT. Amino acid sequence: CASSLGQRGSGDTQYF. The full variable domain, with the rest looked up from reference TRBV7-6 and TRBJ2-3, is GAGVSQSPRYKVTKRGQDVALRCDPISGHVSLYWYRQALGQGPEFLTYFNYEAQQDKSGLPNDRFSAERPEGSISTLTIQRTEQRDSAMYRCASSLGQRGSGDTQYFGPGTRLTVL.

The rearrangement joins TRBV11-1 to TRBJ2-5; D is perhaps TRBD2 (7 bases). Trimming stripped 5 bases from V and 4 bases from J, with 20 bases between. CDR3 length: 16 amino acids. Germline CDR1 reads SGHAT; CDR2 reads FQDESV (reference sequence). The CDR3 nucleotides are TGTGCCAGCAGCCCCCAGGGCGCAGGGGAGGGAGAGACCCAGTACTTC. Protein product: CASSPQGAGEGETQYF.

This chain links TRBV27 with TRBJ2-7, with a weak D call TRBD1 (6 bases). V was trimmed by 6 bases and J by 0 bases, leaving 12 bases between them. CDR3 size: 14 residues. Per germline, CDR1 MNHEY and CDR2 SMNVEV (reference sequence). CDR3 sequence: CASSPRGSSYEQYF. The CDR3 bases are TGTGCCAGCAGCCCAAGGGGGAGCTCCTACGAGCAGTACTTC.

This chain links TRBV18 with TRBJ1-1; D call uncertain. The CDR3 sequence is 19 residues long. The V and J ends lost 3 bases and 0 bases respectively, with 23 bases between them. In germline, CDR1 is KGHSH, CDR2 LQKENI. The CDR3 DNA reads as TGTGCCAGCTCACCTGTTGGGGTGGAGTTGACCGGGATGAACACTGAAGCTTTCTTT. Amino acid sequence: CASSPVGVELTGMNTEAFF.

This chain joins TRBV4-1 and TRBJ2-7; D may correspond to TRBD1 or TRBD2 (5 bases each). This CDR3 is 13 amino acids long. V was cut by 8 bases and J by 0 bases, with 11 bases left in between. In germline, CDR1 is MGHRA, CDR2 YSYEKL. CDR3 nucleotides: TGCGCCAGCCGAAGGGACCTCTCCTACGAGCAGTACTTC. Translated, it gives CASRRDLSYEQYF.

V usage is TRBV12-5 and J usage is TRBJ2-3; 8 bases map to TRBD2. Per germline, CDR1 LGHNT and CDR2 FRNRAP. This CDR3 spans 18 amino acids. V shed 6 bases, J shed 1 base, and the junction held 15 bases outside the gene matches. The DNA for the CDR3 is TGTGCTAGTGGCCTGGTTCCGGGAGCCGGGGGGGGCACAGATACGCAGTATTTT. Translating gives CASGLVPGAGGGTDTQYF.

This chain connects TRBV18 to TRBJ2-1; D is unclear. In germline, CDR1 is KGHSH, CDR2 LQKENI. The V end was cut by 4 bases, the J end by 7 bases, with 11 bases between. This CDR3 has 13 residues. The DNA for the CDR3 is TGTGCCAGCTCACGCCTAGATTCGAATGAGCAGTTCTTC. Translating it yields CASSRLDSNEQFF.

The gene calls are TRBV7-9 and TRBJ2-3, with 9 bases identical to TRBD2. Trimming cost V 6 bases and J 6 bases; bases outside gene matches: 16. The V gene's germline CDR1 is SEHNR and CDR2 FQNEAQ (reference sequence). CDR3 length: 17 amino acids. In DNA, the CDR3 is TGTGCCAGCAGTTCTGTAGCGGGAGACGGCGGTTTGGATACGCAGTATTTT. It is translated as CASSSVAGDGGLDTQYF.

The chain combines TRBV28 with TRBJ1-2; 8 bases match TRBD1. The V segment lost 2 bases and the J segment 6 bases; nucleotides outside the gene matches: 5. Germline CDR1 reads MDHEN; CDR2 reads SYDVKM. The CDR3 is 14 amino acids. The CDR3: CASSLDRGIDGYTF. CDR3 nucleotides: TGTGCCAGCAGTTTAGACAGGGGAATAGATGGCTACACCTTC.

The chain uses TRBV5-6 and TRBJ2-7; D is unclear. V lost 1 base and J 6 bases, leaving 11 bases between the germline ends. This CDR3 has 13 amino acids. CDR1 SGHDT and CDR2 YYEEEE come from the germline V gene. CDR3 protein: CASSLFLIPEQYF. CDR3 nucleotides: TGTGCCAGCAGCTTGTTCCTAATCCCCGAGCAGTACTTC.

The chain couples TRBV5-1 to TRBJ2-7; the match to TRBD1 covers 7 bases. The ends lost 0 bases at V and 6 bases at J; junction bases unmatched: 6. Germline CDR1 SGHRS, CDR2 YFSETQ. This CDR3 is built from 14 residues. CDR3 sequence: CASSLDGAGGEQYF. The CDR3 DNA is TGCGCCAGCAGCTTGGACGGAGCAGGGGGCGAGCAGTACTTC.